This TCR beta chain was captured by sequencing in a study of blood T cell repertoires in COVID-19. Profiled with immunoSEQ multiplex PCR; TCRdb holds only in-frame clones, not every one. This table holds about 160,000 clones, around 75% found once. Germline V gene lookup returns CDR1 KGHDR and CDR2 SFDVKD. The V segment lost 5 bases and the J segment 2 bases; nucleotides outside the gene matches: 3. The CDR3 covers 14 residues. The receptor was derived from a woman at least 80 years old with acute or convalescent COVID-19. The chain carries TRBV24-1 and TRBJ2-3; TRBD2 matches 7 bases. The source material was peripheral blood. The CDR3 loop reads CATSVGGVTDTQYF. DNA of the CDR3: TGTGCCACCAGTGTTGGGGGGGTCACAGATACGCAGTATTTT.